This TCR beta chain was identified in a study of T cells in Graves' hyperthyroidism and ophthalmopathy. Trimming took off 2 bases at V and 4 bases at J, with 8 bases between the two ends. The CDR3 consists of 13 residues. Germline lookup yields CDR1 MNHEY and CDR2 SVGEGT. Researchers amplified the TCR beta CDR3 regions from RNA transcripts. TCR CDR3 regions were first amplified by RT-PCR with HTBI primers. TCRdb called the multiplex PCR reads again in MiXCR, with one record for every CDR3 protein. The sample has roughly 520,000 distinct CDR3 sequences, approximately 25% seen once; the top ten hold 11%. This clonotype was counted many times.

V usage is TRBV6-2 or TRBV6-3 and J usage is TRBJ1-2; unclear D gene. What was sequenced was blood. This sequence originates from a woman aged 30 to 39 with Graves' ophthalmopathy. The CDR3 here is CASSYGRIYGYTF. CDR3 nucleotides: TGTGCCAGCAGTTACGGACGGATCTATGGCTACACCTTC.